The sequence of this TCR beta chain was determined in a study of post-analysis software for immune sequencing data. Study at large: Relapsing-remitting, secondary progressive and progressive-relapsing forms of multiple sclerosis all featured among disease courses. General study results and limits: Elevated frequency relative to controls characterized roughly 5 TRBV segments in patients, TRBV5-6, TRBV5-1 and TRBV20-1 among them.

Comments on this clonotype: Its specificity is unknown.

TCR beta cDNA libraries had unique molecular identifiers. Input of roughly 0.9 to 11 million T cells yielded 550,000 or so cDNA molecules. TCRdb ran MiXCR on the PCR reads and lists one entry per CDR3 protein. Of fewer than 550,000 distinct CDR3 sequences in the sample, 34% were seen once. V dropped 6 bases and J dropped 6; count of bases not matched to a gene: 10. This CDR3 region has 15 residues. Germline values: CDR1 MDHEN, CDR2 SYDVKM. The sequence derives from a girl aged 2-17 years with multiple sclerosis. Material: blood. The V call is TRBV28, the J call TRBJ2-1, with TRBD2 identical over 8 bases. In nucleotides, the CDR3 is TGTGCCAGCAGCCGAAGGGAGCGGGGGATCAATGAGCAGTTCTTC. Translated, it gives CASSRRERGINEQFF.